A selection of T cell receptor beta chains follows, all from one sample in a study of T cells expressing NK-cell markers. Using the 5' RACE reads, TCRdb records one entry per CDR3 protein without DNA. Its clone listing holds fewer than 550,000 distinct CDR3 sequences. Sample: blood T cells: a sorted CD56 or NKG2C T cell subset, CD4+ or CD8+ T cells, or bulk PBMC T cells (not recorded which). The receptors derive from a woman aged 50 to 60 in good health. Each CDR3 is given with its conserved first and last residue.

j_call: TRBJ1-2; v_call: TRBV11-2; cdr3_aa: CASSLDRARGSGGYTF
j_call: TRBJ2-3; v_call: TRBV11-3; cdr3_aa: CASSPQVGTQYF
j_call: TRBJ1-5; v_call: TRBV9; cdr3_aa: CASSVGSGGSNQPQHF
j_call: TRBJ2-2; v_call: TRBV7-8; cdr3_aa: CASSSDGGVTGELFF
j_call: TRBJ2-7; v_call: TRBV4-1; cdr3_aa: CASSQDGGGTYYEQYF
j_call: TRBJ2-4; v_call: TRBV24-1; cdr3_aa: CATSDLVSRRQYF
j_call: TRBJ1-2; v_call: TRBV6-4; cdr3_aa: CASSHGTGTPLYGYTF
j_call: TRBJ2-1; v_call: TRBV5-4; cdr3_aa: CASSAPPAGDSNEQFF
j_call: TRBJ2-1; v_call: TRBV29-1; cdr3_aa: CSVEGQGASYNEQFF
j_call: TRBJ2-3; v_call: TRBV5-5; cdr3_aa: CASSGTGMVTDTQYF
j_call: TRBJ1-2; v_call: TRBV11-3; cdr3_aa: CASSTGGTNYGYTF
j_call: TRBJ1-1; v_call: TRBV29-1; cdr3_aa: CSVGLLSATEAFF
j_call: TRBJ1-2; v_call: TRBV28; cdr3_aa: CASSPGIRNGGYTF
j_call: TRBJ2-5; v_call: TRBV11-2; cdr3_aa: CASRHPQSGETQYF
j_call: TRBJ1-4; v_call: TRBV12-3/TRBV12-4; cdr3_aa: CASSLSWGRVGRNPEKLFF
j_call: TRBJ2-1; v_call: TRBV2; cdr3_aa: CASSEANMGYNEQFF
j_call: TRBJ2-1; v_call: TRBV11-2; cdr3_aa: CASSLVRGGRAWNEQFF
j_call: TRBJ1-2; v_call: TRBV25-1; cdr3_aa: CASSEGQGLNGYTF
j_call: TRBJ1-1; v_call: TRBV27; cdr3_aa: CASSLFSRRTEAFF
j_call: TRBJ1-2; v_call: TRBV5-5; cdr3_aa: CASSSSYSNTF
j_call: TRBJ2-7; v_call: TRBV6-1; cdr3_aa: CASILTGTLGYEQYF
j_call: TRBJ2-7; v_call: TRBV5-1; cdr3_aa: CASSWSANKGEQYF
j_call: TRBJ2-6; v_call: TRBV5-6; cdr3_aa: CASSSGQLISGANVLTF
j_call: TRBJ2-1; v_call: TRBV24-1; cdr3_aa: CATSDFRHNEQFF
j_call: TRBJ1-1; v_call: TRBV6-2/TRBV6-3; cdr3_aa: CATRPGVGRGHTEAFF
j_call: TRBJ1-2; v_call: TRBV5-1; cdr3_aa: CASSSRVDGYTF
j_call: TRBJ2-1; v_call: TRBV12-3/TRBV12-4; cdr3_aa: CASSLAGSDEQFF
j_call: TRBJ2-3; v_call: TRBV7-9; cdr3_aa: CASIVGQGTDTQYF
j_call: TRBJ2-3; v_call: TRBV7-8; cdr3_aa: CASGSLGGQGTDTQYF
j_call: TRBJ1-2; v_call: TRBV25-1; cdr3_aa: CASRGQIYGYTF
j_call: TRBJ1-5; v_call: TRBV3-1; cdr3_aa: CASSQAGGDQPQHF
j_call: TRBJ1-5; v_call: TRBV7-9; cdr3_aa: CASSLPGTDQPQHF
j_call: TRBJ2-3; v_call: TRBV11-3; cdr3_aa: CASSSAGRHGTDTQYF
j_call: TRBJ2-3; v_call: TRBV5-1; cdr3_aa: CASSSGLATSDTQYF